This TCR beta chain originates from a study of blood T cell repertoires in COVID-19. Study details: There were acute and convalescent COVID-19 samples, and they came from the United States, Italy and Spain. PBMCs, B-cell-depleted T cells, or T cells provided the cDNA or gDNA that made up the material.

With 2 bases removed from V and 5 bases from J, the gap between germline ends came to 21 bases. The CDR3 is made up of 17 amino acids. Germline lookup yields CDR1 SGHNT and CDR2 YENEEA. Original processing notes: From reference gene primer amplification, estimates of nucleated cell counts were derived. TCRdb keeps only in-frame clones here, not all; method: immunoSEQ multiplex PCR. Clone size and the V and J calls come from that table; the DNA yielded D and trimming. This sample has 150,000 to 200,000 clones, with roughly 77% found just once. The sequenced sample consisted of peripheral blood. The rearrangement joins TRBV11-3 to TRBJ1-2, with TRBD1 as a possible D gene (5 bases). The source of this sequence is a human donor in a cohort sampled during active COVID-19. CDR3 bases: TGTGCCAGCAGCTTACGATCTCATAGGGGTAGACTTTATGGCTACACCTTC. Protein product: CASSLRSHRGRLYGYTF.